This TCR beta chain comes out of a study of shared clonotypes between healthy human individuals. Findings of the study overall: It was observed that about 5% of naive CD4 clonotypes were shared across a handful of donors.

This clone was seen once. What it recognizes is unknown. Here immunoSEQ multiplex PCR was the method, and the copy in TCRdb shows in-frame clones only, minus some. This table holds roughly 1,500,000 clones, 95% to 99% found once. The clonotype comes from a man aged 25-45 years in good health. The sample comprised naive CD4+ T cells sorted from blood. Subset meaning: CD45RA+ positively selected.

The CDR3 region is CASRLAGGPGNEQFF. In DNA, the CDR3 is TGTGCCAGCCGACTAGCGGGAGGGCCGGGCAATGAGCAGTTCTTC. The V call is TRBV25-1, the J call TRBJ2-1; 14 positions agree with TRBD2. J gave up 6 bases and V 8 bases, and 6 bases lay outside the gene matches. The CDR3 has 15 amino acids. CDR1 and CDR2 from the germline V gene are MGHDK and SYGVNS.